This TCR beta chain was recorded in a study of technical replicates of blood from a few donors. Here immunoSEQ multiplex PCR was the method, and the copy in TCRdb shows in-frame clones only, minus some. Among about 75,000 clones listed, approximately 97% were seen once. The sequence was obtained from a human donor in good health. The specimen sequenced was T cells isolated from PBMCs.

The CDR3 spells CASSPAGPEEKLFF. The CDR3 nucleotides are TGTGCCAGCAGTCCCGCGGGTCCGGAGGAAAAACTGTTTTTT. The rearrangement links TRBV28 to TRBJ1-4; D not certain. Trimming removed 5 bases at V and 8 bases at J, with 15 bases between. Germline assignment: CDR1 MDHEN and CDR2 SYDVKM. The CDR3 runs 14 residues.